The 30 T cell receptor beta chains in this list originate from one sample, sequenced in a study of blood T cells in healthy people across ages. A J-beta primer mix and a sample-barcoded 5' primer were used in a second PCR of roughly 6 to 11 cycles. TCRdb processed the 5' RACE reads anew with MiXCR; each CDR3 protein has one entry. Altogether 650,000 to 700,000 distinct CDR3 sequences are present, about 30% being singletons, with the ten largest covering 15%. The source material was blood. The receptor source for this set is a woman older than 75 in good health.

The chain joins TRBV10-3 to TRBJ2-7; 8 bases fit TRBD2. The J call may be mistaken, given a closer DNA end match to TRBJ2-5. The CDR3 is made up of 15 amino acids. The V gene's germline CDR1 is ENHRY and CDR2 SYGVKD. CDR3 in amino acids: CAISGSGGVQETQYF. CDR3 sequence (DNA): TGTGCCATCAGTGGAAGCGGGGGCGTTCAAGAGACCCAGTACTTC.

The chain is built from TRBV15 and TRBJ2-2; no firm D call. Trimming pared 1 base from V and 5 bases from J, leaving 17 bases between. Per germline, CDR1 LNHNV and CDR2 YYDKDF (reference sequence). The CDR3 runs 17 residues. CDR3 protein: CATSRGLPDTPTGELFF. For the CDR3, the DNA is TGTGCCACCAGCAGAGGTCTCCCGGATACGCCTACCGGGGAGCTGTTTTTT.

The CDR3 region has the DNA TGCAGCGTTGAAGGGACCGCGAATGAAAAACTGTTTTTT. Its translation: CSVEGTANEKLFF. The chain is built from TRBV29-1 and TRBJ1-4; no clear D gene. V lost 1 base to trimming and J lost 5 bases, with 8 bases between them. The CDR3 sequence is 13 residues long. Germline V lookup: CDR1 SQVTM, CDR2 ANQGSEA.

The gene calls are TRBV7-9 and TRBJ2-4; no clear D. Trimming took off 3 bases at V and 6 bases at J, with 6 bases between the two ends. The germline V gene encodes CDR1 SEHNR and CDR2 FQNEAQ (reference sequence). The CDR3 contains 12 residues. CDR3 bases: TGTGCCAGCAGCTTGGGTGGAAACATTCAGTACTTC. Protein product: CASSLGGNIQYF.

In this sample, this clonotype turned up a few times. The V gene is TRBV9, the J gene TRBJ2-2, with D maybe TRBD2 (6 bases). The germline V gene has CDR1 SGDLS and CDR2 YYNGEE. Trimming removed 3 bases at V and 6 bases at J, with 15 bases between. The CDR3 has 15 residues. CDR3 nucleotide sequence: TGTGCCAGCAGCGCGCGGGGAATCCGGCCCGGGGAGCTGTTTTTT. Translating gives CASSARGIRPGELFF.

As for this clonotype: A single base separates this from a much larger clone, so it may be a read error. The rearrangement uses TRBV3-1 and TRBJ2-3, with a weak D call TRBD1 (5 bases). The CDR3 is 15 residues long. Germline V gives CDR1 LGHDT, CDR2 YNNKEL (reference sequence). Trimming shortened V by 4 bases and J by 2 bases, and 13 bases separated the two germline ends. The CDR3 here is CASSRQFASTDTQYF. CDR3 sequence (DNA): TGTGCCAGCAGCCGACAGTTTGCCTCCACAGATACGCAGTATTTT.

The chain joins TRBV5-1 to TRBJ2-7; D ambiguous. Germline V lookup: CDR1 SGHRS, CDR2 YFSETQ. The CDR3 is 14 residues long. V was clipped by 4 bases and J by 0 bases, with 11 bases between them. CDR3 loop: CASSPDASSYEQYF. The CDR3 DNA reads TGCGCCAGCAGCCCGGACGCGAGCTCCTACGAGCAGTACTTC.

The chain recombines TRBV20-1 with TRBJ2-4; either TRBD1 or TRBD2 may fit D (5 bases each). The better agreement between TRBJ2-5 and the DNA end casts doubt on the J call. The CDR3 length is 12 residues. In germline, CDR1 is DFQATT, CDR2 SNEGSKA (reference sequence). The DNA of the CDR3 is TGCAGTGCCCCCCGAGGGGTAGAGACCCAGTACTTC. This encodes CSAPRGVETQYF.

The chain carries TRBV7-2 and TRBJ2-5; D might be TRBD1 or TRBD2, each matching 6 bases. Trimming shortened V by 5 bases and J by 3 bases, and 10 bases separated the two germline ends. The CDR3 extends over 13 amino acids. Germline V CDR1 and CDR2: SGHTA, FQGNSA. CDR3: CASSPGEEETQYF. In nucleotides, the CDR3 is TGTGCCAGCAGCCCAGGGGAGGAAGAGACCCAGTACTTC.

This clonotype was observed a handful of times. Given a much more abundant clone one base away, this may be a read error. V and J are TRBV28 and TRBJ2-1; tentatively, D is TRBD1 or TRBD2 (6 bases each). In germline, CDR1 is MDHEN, CDR2 SYDVKM. There are 15 residues in the CDR3. V shed 6 bases and J shed 2 bases, with 14 bases lying between them. CDR3 nucleotides: TGTGCCAGCAGGCCCTTGGAGGGGGCCTACAATGAGCAGTTCTTC. This translates into CASRPLEGAYNEQFF.

This clonotype turned up a few times. This chain links TRBV20-1 with TRBJ2-2; weak D call: TRBD1 (5 bases). Per the germline V gene, CDR1 is DFQATT and CDR2 is SNEGSKA (reference sequence). V lost 4 bases and J 6 bases, leaving 21 bases between the germline ends. This CDR3 has 16 residues. The DNA of the CDR3 is TGCAGTGCTAAGGCGCGGCAGGGCCTTTTGGCCGGGGAGCTGTTTTTT. It is translated as CSAKARQGLLAGELFF.

V is TRBV29-1 and J is TRBJ2-7, with D perhaps being TRBD1 or TRBD2 (5 bases each). The germline V gene has CDR1 SQVTM and CDR2 ANQGSEA. The V gene lost 2 bases and the J gene lost 4 bases, with 12 bases spanning the gap. The CDR3 sequence is 13 residues long. CDR3: CSVESRDGYEQYF. The DNA for the CDR3 is TGCAGCGTTGAATCCCGGGACGGATACGAGCAGTACTTC.

This clonotype was observed many times. The chain employs TRBV20-1 and TRBJ2-5; D not resolved. This CDR3 region has 15 residues. Germline V CDR1 and CDR2: DFQATT, SNEGSKA (reference sequence). With 0 bases removed from V and 5 bases from J, the gap between germline ends came to 16 bases. CDR3 region: CSARDGMDLRETQYF. For the CDR3, the DNA is TGCAGTGCTAGAGATGGAATGGACCTGCGCGAGACCCAGTACTTC.

In this sample, this clonotype turned up a few times. The chain recombines TRBV28 with TRBJ1-5; D is uncertain. This CDR3 comprises 16 residues. Germline V gene lookup returns CDR1 MDHEN and CDR2 SYDVKM. V lost 6 bases and J lost 0, with 15 bases in between. The CDR3 loop reads CASSRPGRYSNQPQHF. CDR3 DNA sequence: TGTGCCAGCAGCCGTCCAGGCCGGTATAGCAATCAGCCCCAGCATTTT. Full variable domain (missing parts from reference TRBV28 and TRBJ1-5): DVKVTQSSRYLVKRTGEKVFLECVQDMDHENMFWYRQDPGLGLRLIYFSYDVKMKEKGDIPEGYSVSREKKERFSLILESASTNQTSMYLCASSRPGRYSNQPQHFGDGTRLSIL.

This clonotype was seen repeatedly, ten times or more. The chain links TRBV18 to TRBJ1-1; D remains unclear. Germline V lookup: CDR1 KGHSH, CDR2 LQKENI. The CDR3 covers 14 residues. Between the trimmed V and J ends, which lost 2 bases and 0 bases, there was a span of 7 bases. The CDR3 loop is CASSPVTVNTEAFF. Here the CDR3 DNA reads TGTGCCAGCTCACCAGTTACGGTGAACACTGAAGCTTTCTTT.

This clonotype was detected only a few times. The chain recombines TRBV28 with TRBJ2-3, with D perhaps given as TRBD1 or TRBD2 (6 bases each). Germline V gene data show CDR1 as MDHEN and CDR2 as SYDVKM. Between the trimmed V and J ends, which lost 6 bases and 3 bases, there was a span of 13 bases. CDR3 size: 14 residues. CDR3 nucleotides: TGTGCCAGCAGGGAAATAGGGGGGACAGATACGCAGTATTTT. Its protein is CASREIGGTDTQYF. Variable domain in full (rest from reference TRBV28 and TRBJ2-3): DVKVTQSSRYLVKRTGEKVFLECVQDMDHENMFWYRQDPGLGLRLIYFSYDVKMKEKGDIPEGYSVSREKKERFSLILESASTNQTSMYLCASREIGGTDTQYFGPGTRLTVL.

About this clonotype: Germline is not matched at one junction end, which may reflect a read error. V and J are TRBV12-3 or TRBV12-4 and TRBJ2-3; a weak D match, TRBD2 (6 bases). This CDR3 comprises 14 residues. CDR3 coding DNA: TGTGCCAGCAGGTTAGGCGGGGCCACAGATACGCAGTATTTT. Its translation is CASRLGGATDTQYF.

J is TRBJ2-1 and V is TRBV19; D ambiguous. The germline CDR1 and CDR2 sequences are LNHDA and SQIVND (reference sequence). Trimming took 0 bases from V and 7 from J, leaving 13 bases between them. The CDR3 sequence is 15 residues long. In DNA form, the CDR3 reads TGTGCCAGTAGTATAGATCACCGGGCCGGGAATGAGCAGTTCTTC. It codes for CASSIDHRAGNEQFF.

The CDR3 bases are TGTGCCAGCAGCTTACCAGGGCCACCGGGGGAGCAGTTCTTC. Translated, it gives CASSLPGPPGEQFF. The chain has TRBV7-3 and TRBJ2-1; D possibly matches TRBD1 or TRBD2 (5 bases each). The germline V and J ends were trimmed by 2 bases and 10 bases, with 15 bases remaining between them. Per the germline V gene, CDR1 is SGHTA and CDR2 is FQGTGA. The length of the CDR3 is 14 residues.

This clonotype has ten or more counts. V and J are TRBV5-5 and TRBJ2-7, with a weak D call TRBD2 (6 bases). Per germline, CDR1 SGHKS and CDR2 YYEKEE (reference sequence). Trimming took off 0 bases at V and 0 bases at J, with 19 bases between the two ends. There are 18 residues in the CDR3. The DNA for the CDR3 is TGTGCCAGCAGCTTGGGGCCCCCTGGGGCGGGGATCTCCTACGAGCAGTACTTC. Translation: CASSLGPPGAGISYEQYF.

This clonotype was counted at least ten times. This chain uses TRBV6-6 with TRBJ2-7, with 7 positions matching TRBD1. V lost 0 bases and J lost 2; bases outside the gene matches: 7. The germline CDR1 and CDR2 sequences are MNHNY and SVGAGI (reference sequence). This CDR3 has 16 residues. Written as DNA, the CDR3 is TGTGCCAGCAGTTACTCGACCGGGACAGCTCCCTACGAGCAGTACTTC. Protein product: CASSYSTGTAPYEQYF.

This clonotype has more than one count but fewer than ten. The rearrangement joins TRBV12-5 to TRBJ1-2, with D uncertain. This CDR3 has 14 residues. Germline CDR1 and CDR2: LGHNT and FRNRAP. The V and J ends lost 1 base and 4 bases respectively, with 10 bases between them. The CDR3 protein is CASGLERLSYGYTF. CDR3 sequence (DNA): TGTGCTAGTGGTTTGGAGAGGTTAAGCTATGGCTACACCTTC.

The chain carries TRBV7-8 and TRBJ1-1; tentative D call: TRBD1 (5 bases). CDR1 SGHVS and CDR2 FQNEAQ come from the germline V gene. This CDR3 is built from 13 residues. Between the trimmed V and J ends, which lost 1 base and 5 bases, there was a span of 8 bases. In DNA form, the CDR3 reads TGTGCCAGCAGCTTAGTGGGGGAAACTGAAGCTTTCTTT. Protein product: CASSLVGETEAFF.

CDR3 bases: TGTGCCAGCAGCGATTTGGGGACAGTTGGCTACACCTTC. Translating gives CASSDLGTVGYTF. The chain is built from TRBV27 and TRBJ1-2; 7 nucleotides line up with TRBD1. The junction had 8 bases not matched to a gene; V was cut back by 6 bases and J by 7 bases. This CDR3 is built from 13 residues. From germline, CDR1 is MNHEY and CDR2 SMNVEV (reference sequence).

V and J are TRBV12-3 or TRBV12-4 and TRBJ1-6, with 7 bases identical to TRBD1. V trimming: 2 bases; J trimming: 4 bases; junction bases outside the gene matches: 2. The CDR3 spans 15 residues. CDR3: CASSLQGGYNSPLHF. The CDR3 DNA is TGTGCCAGCAGTTTACAGGGGGGTTATAATTCACCCCTCCACTTT.

CDR3 sequence reads: CASSQSGRTETQYF. In DNA, the CDR3 is TGTGCCAGCAGCCAATCGGGCAGGACAGAGACCCAGTACTTC. The chain uses TRBV16 and TRBJ2-5; D gene uncertain. The germline CDR1 and CDR2 sequences are KGHSY and FQNENV. Deletions cut 0 bases from V and 4 bases from J, with 9 bases between. The CDR3 totals 14 residues.

In the case of this clonotype: The CDR3 does not end in the conserved phenylalanine or tryptophan, so this is likely a read error. The DNA is left out, because the CDR3 cannot be placed on it with certainty; the CDR3 is given as TCRdb lists it. The V call is TRBV4-3, the J call TRBJ2-5; TRBD1, as called in the table, went unchecked against the DNA. The CDR3 contains 16 residues when both ends are counted. CDR1 is LGHNA and CDR2 is YSLEER in the germline V gene. The CDR3 spells CASSQETVARSYTFGS.

The genes are TRBV6-5 and TRBJ1-4, with 9 bases lining up with TRBD1. V shed 6 bases and J 6 bases; nucleotides not matched to a gene: 5. This CDR3 is built from 14 residues. Germline loops: CDR1 MNHEY, CDR2 SVGAGI. CDR3 DNA sequence: TGTGCCAGCAGCTGGGGACAGGGTGATGAAAAACTGTTTTTT. It specifies CASSWGQGDEKLFF.

The J gene is TRBJ2-5, the V gene TRBV20-1; the match to TRBD2 covers 7 bases. The CDR3 spans 13 residues. Germline V lookup: CDR1 DFQATT, CDR2 SNEGSKA (reference sequence). The V segment lost 5 bases and the J segment 2 bases; nucleotides outside the gene matches: 5. CDR3 DNA: TGCAGTGCTTTCCCGGGGGGACAAGAGACCCAGTACTTC. Translated, it gives CSAFPGGQETQYF.

This clonotype has a handful of counts. With a much larger clone just one base away, this may be a read error. This chain links TRBV20-1 with TRBJ2-7; unclear D gene. The CDR3 runs to 14 residues. Per germline, CDR1 DFQATT and CDR2 SNEGSKA (reference sequence). Trimming shortened V by 3 bases and J by 7 bases, and 19 bases separated the two germline ends. The CDR3 bases are TGCAGTGCTAGGCCCCACTACTCCGACAATGAGCAGTACTTC. This codes for CSARPHYSDNEQYF.